This T cell receptor beta chain was observed in a study of esophageal squamous cell carcinoma under preoperative chemotherapy. The CDR3 extends over 15 amino acids. Losses at the gene ends were 0 bases for V and 4 bases for J; bases not matched to a gene: 4. The time point: before preoperative PTX-NDP chemotherapy. TCRdb processed the PCR reads anew with MiXCR; each CDR3 protein has one entry. The table records about 30,000 distinct CDR3 sequences, under 60% of them present only once. This sample was gathered from a patient given preoperative chemotherapy. This sequence originates from a human donor with esophageal squamous cell carcinoma. The donor label of this sample is uncertain. This rearrangement joins TRBV12-3 or TRBV12-4 to TRBJ2-5; TRBD2 matches 8 bases. The CDR3 reads CASSLASGLAETQYF. The CDR3 DNA follows: TGTGCCAGCAGTTTAGCCTCCGGACTAGCAGAGACCCAGTACTTC.